This TCR beta chain was observed in a study of blood T cell repertoires in COVID-19. As for the study in general: Collection of acute and convalescent COVID-19 samples took place in the United States, Italy and Spain. Sources were T cells, B-cell-depleted T cells, or PBMCs; the material itself was cDNA or gDNA.

Methods used by the authors: Amplified reference gene primers provided the basis for estimating nucleated cell counts. Produced via immunoSEQ multiplex PCR; TCRdb's table is partial and in-frame only. Clone size and the V and J calls come from that table; the DNA yielded D and trimming. The sample contains about 80,000 clones, around 82% of which appear only once. This CDR3 has 13 residues. Germline CDR1 is MNHEY and CDR2 is SVGAGI. Between the trimmed V and J ends, which lost 4 bases and 12 bases, there was a span of 16 bases. Sample: peripheral blood. This TCR derives from a man older than 75 with active or convalescent COVID-19. The chain links TRBV6-5 to TRBJ2-1; D perhaps matches TRBD1 (5 bases). CDR3 nucleotides: TGTGCCAGCAGTTCACCCGGACATCCGGGGCAGTTCTTC. Translating it yields CASSSPGHPGQFF.